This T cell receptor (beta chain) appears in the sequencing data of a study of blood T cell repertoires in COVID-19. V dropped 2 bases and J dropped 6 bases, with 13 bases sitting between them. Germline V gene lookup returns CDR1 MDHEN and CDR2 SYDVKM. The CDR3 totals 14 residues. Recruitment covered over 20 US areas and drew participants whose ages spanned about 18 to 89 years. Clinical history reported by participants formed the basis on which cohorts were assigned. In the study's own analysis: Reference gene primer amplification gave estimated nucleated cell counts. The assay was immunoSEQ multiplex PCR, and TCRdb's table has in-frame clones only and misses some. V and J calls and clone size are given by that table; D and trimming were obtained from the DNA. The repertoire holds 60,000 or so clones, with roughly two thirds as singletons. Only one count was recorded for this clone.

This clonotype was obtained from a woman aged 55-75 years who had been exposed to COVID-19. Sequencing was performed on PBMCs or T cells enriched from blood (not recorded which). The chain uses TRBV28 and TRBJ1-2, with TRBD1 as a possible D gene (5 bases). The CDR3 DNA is TGTGCCAGCAGTTTAATAGGGGCGATTGATGGCTACACCTTC. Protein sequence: CASSLIGAIDGYTF.